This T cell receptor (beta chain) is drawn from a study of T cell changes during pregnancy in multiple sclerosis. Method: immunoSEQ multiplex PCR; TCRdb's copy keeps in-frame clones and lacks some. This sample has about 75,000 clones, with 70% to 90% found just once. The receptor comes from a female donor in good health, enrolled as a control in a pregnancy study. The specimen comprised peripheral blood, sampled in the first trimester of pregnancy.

The CDR3 region is CASSPLRDRETNTEAFF. The CDR3 DNA reads TGTGCCAGCTCACCACTCCGGGACAGGGAAACGAACACTGAAGCTTTCTTT. The gene calls are TRBV18 and TRBJ1-1; 9 positions match TRBD1. In germline, CDR1 is KGHSH, CDR2 LQKENI. CDR3 length: 17 amino acids. The V gene end was trimmed by 1 base and the J gene end by 1 base; junction bases not matched to a gene: 7.